The 19 T cell receptor beta chains below come from one sample, sequenced in a study of stem cell transplantation in POMP-related autoinflammatory disease. Measured with immunoSEQ multiplex PCR; TCRdb has only the in-frame clones, and not every one. The profile shows about 11,000 clones, around 84% of them singletons. Study-wide points: In PRAID patients, the number of distinct TRB V-J gene pairings was restricted. Across all analyzed T-cell subsets, patients with PRAID tended toward reduced diversity and increased clonality.

Antigens for these TCRs are unknown. This specimen consisted of CD8+ T cells from PBMCs, obtained before stem cell transplantation. These receptors were obtained from a human donor with POMP-related autoinflammation and immune dysregulation (PRAID).

The gene calls are TRBV25-1 and TRBJ1-5; no clear D. Germline assignment: CDR1 MGHDK and CDR2 SYGVNS. There are 13 residues in the CDR3. V was trimmed by 2 bases and J by 5 bases, leaving 7 bases between them. In nucleotides, the CDR3 is TGTGCCAGCAGTGAAAGCTTGTATCAGCCCCAGCATTTT. Its protein product is CASSESLYQPQHF.

This sequence joins TRBV27 and TRBJ1-5; no firm D call. There are 15 residues in the CDR3. With 5 bases removed from V and 2 bases from J, the gap between germline ends came to 13 bases. The germline gives CDR1 MNHEY, CDR2 SMNVEV (reference sequence). The DNA for the CDR3 is TGTGCCAGCAGTCCCCTGGCAGAGGGCAATCAGCCCCAGCATTTT. Its protein product is CASSPLAEGNQPQHF.

This clone was seen a handful of times. V is TRBV19 and J is TRBJ1-2; no reliable D call. Germline V gene sequence: CDR1 LNHDA, CDR2 SQIVND (reference sequence). The CDR3 loop spans 12 amino acids. The V end lost 6 bases, the J end lost 4 bases, and 9 bases lay between the germline ends. The DNA of the CDR3 is TGTGCCAGTAGATCAGGCGGCTATGGCTACACCTTC. Translated, it gives CASRSGGYGYTF.

The V and J genes are TRBV4-1 and TRBJ2-7; D gene unclear. The CDR3 is 14 residues long. Trimming pared 0 bases from V and 2 bases from J, leaving 8 bases between. The germline V gene has CDR1 MGHRA and CDR2 YSYEKL. CDR3: CASSQDAHTYEQYF. For the CDR3, the DNA is TGCGCCAGCAGCCAAGACGCCCACACCTACGAGCAGTACTTC.

DNA of the CDR3: TGTGCCAGCAGAGACAGAGTCTCACGCTATGGCTACACCTTC. Residues: CASRDRVSRYGYTF. The rearrangement joins TRBV11-2 to TRBJ1-2; D might be TRBD1 (5 bases). The CDR3 covers 14 residues. The V gene's germline CDR1 is SGHAT and CDR2 FQNNGV. V lost 6 bases and J 4 bases, leaving 15 bases between the germline ends.

The chain couples TRBV5-1 to TRBJ1-1, with 7 bases identical to TRBD1. J was trimmed by 0 bases and V by 0 bases; bases with no gene match: 5. This CDR3 is 16 amino acids long. Germline assignment: CDR1 SGHRS and CDR2 YFSETQ. The CDR3 DNA is TGCGCCAGCAGCTTGGAAAGGGGGCAGTTGAACACTGAAGCTTTCTTT. Translation: CASSLERGQLNTEAFF.

The V and J genes are TRBV9 and TRBJ2-1; no firm D call. CDR1 SGDLS and CDR2 YYNGEE come from the germline V gene. V was pared by 3 bases and J by 6 bases, with 13 bases between. The CDR3 consists of 14 residues. CDR3 loop: CASSANGPGNEQFF. The DNA for the CDR3 is TGTGCCAGCAGCGCGAACGGACCAGGCAATGAGCAGTTCTTC. The full variable domain, in which reference TRBV9 and TRBJ2-1 provide the parts outside the CDR3, is DSGVTQTPKHLITATGQRVTLRCSPRSGDLSVYWYQQSLDQGLQFLIQYYNGEERAKGNILERFSAQQFPDLHSELNLSSLELGDSALYFCASSANGPGNEQFFGPGTRLTVL.

In nucleotides, the CDR3 is TGTGCCAGCAGCTTAGAAGGTCCTAGCTCCTACGAGCAGTACTTC. This sequence encodes CASSLEGPSSYEQYF. V is TRBV11-2 and J is TRBJ2-7; D is unresolved. The length of the CDR3 is 15 residues. Germline CDR1 and CDR2: SGHAT and FQNNGV. Trimming took off 0 bases at V and 0 bases at J, with 9 bases between the two ends.

This chain uses TRBV30 with TRBJ1-5; TRBD1 is a possible D gene (5 bases). V gave up 4 bases and J gave up 4 bases, with 23 bases separating them. CDR1 is GTSNPN, CDR2 SVGIG, per germline (reference sequence). The CDR3 spans 17 residues. CDR3: CAWTEPRTNLPNQPQHF. The DNA of the CDR3 is TGTGCCTGGACAGAACCCCGGACAAACCTCCCAAATCAGCCCCAGCATTTT.

This chain's CDR3 is CASSLSYAGAKKTQYF. The CDR3 region has the DNA TGTGCCAGCAGTTTAAGCTACGCGGGAGCGAAGAAGACCCAGTACTTC. J is TRBJ2-5 and V is TRBV28, with 7 bases fitting TRBD2. The CDR3 is 16 residues long. With V trimmed by 2 bases and J by 6 bases, 12 bases remained unmatched. CDR1 MDHEN and CDR2 SYDVKM come from the germline V gene.

The chain couples TRBV9 to TRBJ2-7, with 8 bases that match TRBD1. Germline V gene sequence: CDR1 SGDLS, CDR2 YYNGEE. This CDR3 is 14 amino acids long. With 4 bases clipped from V and 5 bases from J, the junction kept 8 bases outside the gene matches. This CDR3 reads CASSPPTGDHEQYF. In DNA form, the CDR3 reads TGTGCCAGCAGCCCCCCGACAGGGGACCACGAGCAGTACTTC.

The chain links TRBV7-9 to TRBJ2-4; D possibly corresponds to TRBD2 (6 bases). Germline V gives CDR1 SEHNR, CDR2 FQNEAQ (reference sequence). The CDR3 covers 17 residues. V was shortened by 7 bases and J by 7 bases, with 26 bases between the two germline ends. The CDR3 DNA is TGTGCCAGCAAGGGGCATACAGGTTATTCGGAGGGGAACATTCAGTACTTC. This gives the protein CASKGHTGYSEGNIQYF.

The chain carries TRBV9 and TRBJ2-2, with a possible D match to TRBD2 (8 bases). This CDR3 spans 19 amino acids. Germline CDR1 SGDLS, CDR2 YYNGEE. V gave up 0 bases and J gave up 7 bases, with 25 bases separating them. The DNA of the CDR3 is TGTGCCAGCAGCGTAGAAGGGGGCCGGGAGGGCCGATCTGGCGGGGAGCTGTTTTTT. Translating gives CASSVEGGREGRSGGELFF.

This chain connects TRBV7-2 to TRBJ1-5; no reliable D call. This CDR3 contains 13 residues. The germline V gene has CDR1 SGHTA and CDR2 FQGNSA. Trimming removed 1 base from V and 6 bases from J, with 7 bases in between. The CDR3 DNA reads TGTGCCAGCAGCTTAGTGGTCCCTCAGCCCCAGCATTTT. Amino acids: CASSLVVPQPQHF. The full variable domain, its missing parts supplied by reference TRBV7-2 and TRBJ1-5, is GAGVSQSPSNKVTEKGKDVELRCDPISGHTALYWYRQSLGQGLEFLIYFQGNSAPDKSGLPSDRFSAERTGGSVSTLTIQRTQQEDSAVYLCASSLVVPQPQHFGDGTRLSIL.

This chain joins TRBV5-1 and TRBJ2-5; D uncertain. This CDR3 has 16 amino acids. Trimming took off 1 base at V and 3 bases at J, with 16 bases between the two ends. The germline gives CDR1 SGHRS, CDR2 YFSETQ. CDR3 protein: CASSLMAVGQEETQYF. The CDR3 DNA sequence: TGCGCCAGCAGCTTGATGGCGGTCGGGCAGGAAGAGACCCAGTACTTC.

This clone was counted once. This chain uses TRBV9 with TRBJ1-2; 7 nucleotides match TRBD1. Germline assignment: CDR1 SGDLS and CDR2 YYNGEE. The junction had 6 bases not matched to a gene; V was cut back by 4 bases and J by 0 bases. The CDR3 spans 15 residues. In DNA form, the CDR3 reads TGTGCCAGCAGCCCAGGGGGTGACGCTAACTATGGCTACACCTTC. As protein: CASSPGGDANYGYTF.

This clone showed up just a few times. The V gene is TRBV15, the J gene TRBJ1-5; 9 nucleotides match TRBD1. Germline CDR1 and CDR2: LNHNV and YYDKDF (reference sequence). The trim removed 0 bases at V and 7 bases at J, leaving 4 bases unmatched. The CDR3 has 15 residues. The DNA for the CDR3 is TGTGCCACCAGCAGAGATACAGGGGGCATACAGCCCCAGCATTTT. As protein: CATSRDTGGIQPQHF. Full variable domain (rest looked up from reference TRBV15 and TRBJ1-5): DAMVIQNPRYQVTQFGKPVTLSCSQTLNHNVMYWYQQKSSQAPKLLFHYYDKDFNNEADTPDNFQSRRPNTSFCFLDIRSPGLGDTAMYLCATSRDTGGIQPQHFGDGTRLSIL.

The chain joins TRBV4-1 to TRBJ2-1; TRBD1 matches at 10 bases. The ends lost 3 bases at V and 6 bases at J; junction bases unmatched: 5. Per germline, CDR1 MGHRA and CDR2 YSYEKL. The CDR3 covers 15 residues. CDR3 nucleotide sequence: TGCGCCAGCAGCCATGAGGACAGGGGGGCCAATGAGCAGTTCTTC. Its protein product is CASSHEDRGANEQFF.

The CDR3 DNA reads as TGTGCCAGCAGCGCAGGGACTAGCGGGACCGGGGAGCTGTTTTTT. Residues: CASSAGTSGTGELFF. The chain joins TRBV5-8 to TRBJ2-2; 12 positions match TRBD2. CDR1 SGHTS and CDR2 YDEGEE come from the germline V gene. The CDR3 length is 15 residues. The trim removed 4 bases at V and 5 bases at J, leaving 3 bases unmatched. Variable domain in full (rest from reference TRBV5-8 and TRBJ2-2): EAGVTQSPTHLIKTRGQQATLRCSPISGHTSVYWYQQALGLGLQFLLWYDEGEERNRGNFPPRFSGRQFPNYSSELNVNALELEDSALYLCASSAGTSGTGELFFGEGSRLTVL.